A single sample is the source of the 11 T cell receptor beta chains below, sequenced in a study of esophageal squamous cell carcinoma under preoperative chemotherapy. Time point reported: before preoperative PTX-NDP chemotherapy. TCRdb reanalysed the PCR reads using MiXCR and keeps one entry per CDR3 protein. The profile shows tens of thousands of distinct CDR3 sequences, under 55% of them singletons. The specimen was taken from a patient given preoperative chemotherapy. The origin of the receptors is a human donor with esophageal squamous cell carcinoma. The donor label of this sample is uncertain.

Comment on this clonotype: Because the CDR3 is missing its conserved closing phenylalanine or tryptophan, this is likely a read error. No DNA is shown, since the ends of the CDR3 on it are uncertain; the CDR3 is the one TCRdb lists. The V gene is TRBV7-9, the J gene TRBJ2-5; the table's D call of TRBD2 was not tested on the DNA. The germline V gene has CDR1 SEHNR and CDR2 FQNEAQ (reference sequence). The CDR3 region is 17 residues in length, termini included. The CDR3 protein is CASSFPGLAGGVESRLS.

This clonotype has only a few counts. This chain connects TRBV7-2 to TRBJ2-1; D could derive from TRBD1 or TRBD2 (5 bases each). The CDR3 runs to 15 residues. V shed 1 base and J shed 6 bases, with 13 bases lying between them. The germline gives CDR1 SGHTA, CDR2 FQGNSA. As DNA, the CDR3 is TGTGCCAGCAGCTTAGAGAGAGGGGTAAGCAATGAGCAGTTCTTC. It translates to CASSLERGVSNEQFF.

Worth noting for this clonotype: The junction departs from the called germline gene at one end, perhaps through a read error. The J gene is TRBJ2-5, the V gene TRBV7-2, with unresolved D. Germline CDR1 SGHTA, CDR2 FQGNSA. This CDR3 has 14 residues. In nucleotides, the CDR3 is TGTGCCAGTTCCCTAGGCGGTGGCCAAGAGACCCAGTACTTT. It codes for CASSLGGGQETQYF.

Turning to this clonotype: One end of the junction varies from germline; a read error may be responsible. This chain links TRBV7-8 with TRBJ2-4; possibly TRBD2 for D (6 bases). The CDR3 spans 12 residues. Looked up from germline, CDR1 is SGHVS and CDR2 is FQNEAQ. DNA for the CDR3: TGCGCGGGGCTCAGAGCCAAAAATACGCAGTACTTC. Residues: CAGLRAKNTQYF.

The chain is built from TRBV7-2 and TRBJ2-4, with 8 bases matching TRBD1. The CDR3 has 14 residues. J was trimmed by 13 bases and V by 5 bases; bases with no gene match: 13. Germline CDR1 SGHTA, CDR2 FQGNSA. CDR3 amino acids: CASSPPGTGNTQYF. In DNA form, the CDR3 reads TGTGCCAGCAGCCCACCCGGGACAGGAAACACCCAGTACTTC.

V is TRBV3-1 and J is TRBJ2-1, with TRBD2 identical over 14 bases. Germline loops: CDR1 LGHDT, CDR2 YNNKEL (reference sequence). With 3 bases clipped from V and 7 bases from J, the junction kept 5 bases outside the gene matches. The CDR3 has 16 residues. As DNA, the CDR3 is TGTGCCAGCAGCCAGAGAGGGACTAGCGGGAGAAATGAGCAGTTCTTC. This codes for CASSQRGTSGRNEQFF.

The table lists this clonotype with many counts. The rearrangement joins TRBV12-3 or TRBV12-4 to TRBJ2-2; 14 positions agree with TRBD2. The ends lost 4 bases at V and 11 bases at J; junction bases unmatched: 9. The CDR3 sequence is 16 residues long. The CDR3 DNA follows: TGTGCCAGCAGTTCGGGACTAGCGGGAGCGCGGAGAGAGCTGTTTTTT. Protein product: CASSSGLAGARRELFF.

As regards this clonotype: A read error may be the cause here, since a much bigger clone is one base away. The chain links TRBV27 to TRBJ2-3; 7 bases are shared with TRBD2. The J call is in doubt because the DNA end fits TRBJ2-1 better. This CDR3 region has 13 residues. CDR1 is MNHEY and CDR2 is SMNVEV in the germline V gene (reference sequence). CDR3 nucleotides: TGTGCCAGCAGTTGGGCGGGAGCTACCGAGCAGTTCTTC. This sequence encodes CASSWAGATEQFF.

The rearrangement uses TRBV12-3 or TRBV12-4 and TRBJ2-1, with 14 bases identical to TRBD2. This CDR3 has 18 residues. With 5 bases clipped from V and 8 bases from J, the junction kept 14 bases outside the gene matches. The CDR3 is CASSRTLRLAGGPHEQFF. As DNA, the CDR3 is TGTGCCAGCAGTCGTACATTACGACTAGCGGGAGGGCCCCATGAGCAGTTCTTC.

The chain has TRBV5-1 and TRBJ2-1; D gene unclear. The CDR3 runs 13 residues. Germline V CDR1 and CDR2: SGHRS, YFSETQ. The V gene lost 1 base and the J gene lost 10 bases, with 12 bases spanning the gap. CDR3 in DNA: TGCGCCAGCAGCTTGAGGCCCTCCTACGAGCAGTTCTTC. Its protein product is CASSLRPSYEQFF.

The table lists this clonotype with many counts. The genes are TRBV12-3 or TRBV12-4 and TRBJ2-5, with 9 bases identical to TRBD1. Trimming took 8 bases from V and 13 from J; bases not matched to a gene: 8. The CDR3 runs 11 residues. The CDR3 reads CASGKDRGRYF. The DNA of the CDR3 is TGTGCCAGCGGGAAGGACAGGGGTCGGTACTTC.